These 8 T cell receptor beta chains came from one sample sequenced in a study of blood T cell repertoires in COVID-19. Libraries were prepared by immunoSEQ multiplex PCR; TCRdb keeps only in-frame clonotypes and omits some of them. The sample carries roughly 150,000 clones, around nine tenths recorded once. Source material: peripheral blood. The source is a human donor in a cohort sampled during active COVID-19.

This chain joins TRBV12-3 or TRBV12-4 and TRBJ2-3; possibly TRBD1 for D (6 bases). V shed 10 bases and J shed 6 bases, with 17 bases lying between them. The CDR3 covers 13 residues. The CDR3 DNA sequence: TGTGCCACCGGAAAACAGGGCGGCGATACGCAGTATTTT. Protein: CATGKQGGDTQYF.

This chain connects TRBV3-1 (or the pseudogene TRBV3-2) to TRBJ1-2; D remains ambiguous. Germline lookup yields CDR1 LGHDT and CDR2 YNNKEL (reference sequence). The CDR3 runs 12 residues. V was clipped by 7 bases and J by 8 bases, with 14 bases between them. CDR3 DNA sequence: TGTGCCAGCATCGATGCGGAGGGAGGCTACACCTTC. This translates into CASIDAEGGYTF.

The chain uses TRBV10-1 and TRBJ2-2, with D maybe TRBD2 (5 bases). Germline V gene data show CDR1 as WNHNN and CDR2 as SYGVQD (reference sequence). V lost 8 bases to trimming and J lost 2 bases, with 12 bases between them. The CDR3 has 14 amino acids. CDR3 protein: CASGWTVNTGELFF. The CDR3 region has the DNA TGCGCCAGCGGTTGGACTGTCAACACCGGGGAGCTGTTTTTT.

V gene TRBV5-4 combines with J gene TRBJ1-2; the D is unclear. The germline V gene encodes CDR1 SGHNT and CDR2 YYREEE (reference sequence). CDR3 size: 16 residues. Trimming stripped 3 bases from V and 6 bases from J, with 21 bases between. The CDR3 DNA is TGTGCCAGCAGCTCATATAATCACCGCGCTGTTGATGGCTACACCTTC. This encodes CASSSYNHRAVDGYTF. The full variable domain, rest sourced from reference TRBV5-4 and TRBJ1-2, is ETGVTQSPTHLIKTRGQQVTLRCSSQSGHNTVSWYQQALGQGPQFIFQYYREEENGRGNFPPRFSGLQFPNYSSELNVNALELDDSALYLCASSSYNHRAVDGYTFGSGTRLTVV.

The chain links TRBV5-4 to TRBJ1-3, with D perhaps matching TRBD1 (5 bases). V shed 3 bases and J shed 4 bases, with 8 bases lying between them. Germline V gene sequence: CDR1 SGHNT, CDR2 YYREEE (reference sequence). The CDR3 covers 13 residues. The CDR3 loop is CASSSRGGNTIYF. The CDR3 coding sequence is TGTGCCAGCAGCTCCCGGGGGGGAAACACCATATATTTT.

The rearrangement links TRBV7-9 to TRBJ2-5; 13 positions agree with TRBD2. The CDR3 totals 17 residues. After removal of 4 bases from V and 2 bases from J, the junction contained 7 bases not matched to a gene. Germline CDR1 is SEHNR and CDR2 is FQNEAQ (reference sequence). The CDR3 region is CASSSRSGLAGQETQYF. CDR3 DNA sequence: TGTGCCAGCAGCTCTAGGTCGGGACTAGCGGGACAAGAGACCCAGTACTTC.

J is TRBJ2-7 and V is TRBV6-5; tentative D call: TRBD2 (6 bases). Trimming took off 5 bases at V and 5 bases at J, with 19 bases between the two ends. The CDR3 runs to 15 residues. The germline V gene has CDR1 MNHEY and CDR2 SVGAGI. The CDR3 spells CASSPRGSVGDEQYF. The CDR3 DNA reads TGTGCCAGCAGTCCGCGGGGCTCAGTAGGGGACGAGCAGTACTTC.

This clone showed up just once. J is TRBJ2-5 and V is TRBV7-8, with TRBD2 identical over 7 bases. Looked up from germline, CDR1 is SGHVS and CDR2 is FQNEAQ. V lost 4 bases and J lost 3; bases outside the gene matches: 5. The CDR3 is 14 amino acids. CDR3 in amino acids: CASSSGGGEETQYF. The CDR3 nucleotides are TGTGCCAGCAGCTCCGGGGGAGGGGAAGAGACCCAGTACTTC.